This is a list of T cell receptor beta chains from one sample in a study of blood T cell repertoires in COVID-19. Here immunoSEQ multiplex PCR was the method, and the copy in TCRdb shows in-frame clones only, minus some. The sample carries 120,000 to 150,000 clones, over 80% recorded once. Source material: peripheral blood. These receptors came from a woman in her 50s with acute or convalescent COVID-19. The CDR3 runs from the conserved cysteine through the conserved F or W. A D gene is named only where the DNA matches it firmly. A row's size may be missing; if present it is once, few, many or a size class.

size,D,J,V,DNA,CDR3
NA,TRBD1,TRBJ2-1,TRBV30,TGTGCCTGGACACGAGGACAGGGGGCGGGCAATGAGCAGTTCTTC,CAWTRGQGAGNEQFF
NA,TRBD2,TRBJ2-3,TRBV9,TGTGCCAGCAGCCCGAGTGGAGCGGGAAGCACAGATACGCAGTATTTT,CASSPSGAGSTDTQYF
NA,NA,TRBJ2-2,TRBV6-5,TGTGCCATCCTGGACTGGTACACCGGGGAGCTGTTTTTT,CAILDWYTGELFF
NA,NA,TRBJ2-1,TRBV2,TGTGCCAGCAGACTACTAAGCGGCCCCGGCTCCTACAATGAGCAGTTCTTC,CASRLLSGPGSYNEQFF
NA,TRBD2,TRBJ2-4,TRBV5-1,TGCGCCAGCAGCTTGGTAGGCGGGGGGCCCCAAATTCAGTACTTC,CASSLVGGGPQIQYF
NA,NA,TRBJ2-2,TRBV21-1,TGTCGCCAGCGAGGCAGGGTTGTCGGGGAGCTGTTTTTT,CRQRGRVVGELFF
NA,TRBD2,TRBJ2-1,TRBV7-6,TGTGCCAGCAGCGATCTAGCGGTCCTCTACAATGAGCAGTTCTTC,CASSDLAVLYNEQFF
NA,TRBD2,TRBJ2-7,TRBV13,TGTGCCAGCAGCCCCATGGGGGCGGGGGGCCCTGGCTCCTACGAGCAGTACTTC,CASSPMGAGGPGSYEQYF
NA,TRBD1,TRBJ2-7,TRBV19,TGTGCCAGTAGTCCTGAGGGACAGGGGGCGCGTTACGAGCAGTACTTC,CASSPEGQGARYEQYF
NA,TRBD2,TRBJ2-1,TRBV2,TGTGCCAGCAGTGAAGTTCAGCGGGAGCCCTCCTACAATGAGCAGTTCTTC,CASSEVQREPSYNEQFF
few,NA,TRBJ1-1,TRBV5-1,TGCGCCAGCAGCTTTGATGGGACACTCGCCGAAGCTTTCTTT,CASSFDGTLAEAFF
NA,TRBD1,TRBJ1-1,TRBV28,TGTGCCAGCTCCGACAGGGTGAACACTGAAGCTTTCTTT,CASSDRVNTEAFF
NA,NA,TRBJ1-1,TRBV7-9,TGTGCCAGCAGACAGAAAGGGGACACTGAAGCTTTCTTT,CASRQKGDTEAFF
few,TRBD1,TRBJ1-5,TRBV10-2,TGCGCCAGCAGTCAATGGGACAGGGCCGATCAGCCCCAGCATTTT,CASSQWDRADQPQHF
NA,NA,TRBJ1-1,TRBV18,TGTGCCAGCTCACCACCTTCCGCAGGAAGGAACACTGAAGCTTTCTTT,CASSPPSAGRNTEAFF
NA,TRBD1,TRBJ2-3,TRBV5-1,TGCGCCAGCAGCTGGGGACAGGGACCTAGCACAGATACGCAGTATTTT,CASSWGQGPSTDTQYF
NA,NA,TRBJ2-7,TRBV5-1,TGCGCCAGCAGCTTGGATCAGGGGTCCTACGAGCAGTACTTC,CASSLDQGSYEQYF
NA,NA,TRBJ2-7,TRBV7-7,TGTGCCAGCAGCTTAGCCCCGGGGGGCCTTGCCGAGCAGTACTTC,CASSLAPGGLAEQYF
NA,TRBD2,TRBJ2-7,TRBV3-1/TRBV3-2,TGTGCCAGCAGCCAAGTCAGCGGGAGGGCCAGCGGCGAGCAGTACTTC,CASSQVSGRASGEQYF
NA,NA,TRBJ2-3,TRBV11-2,TGTGCCAGCAGCTTAGGGCAGGAGGCAGATACGCAGTATTTT,CASSLGQEADTQYF
NA,NA,TRBJ1-4,TRBV27,TGTGCCAGCAGCACCCTCCGGGACAAAAGCTTTAATGAAAAACTGTTTTTT,CASSTLRDKSFNEKLFF
NA,NA,TRBJ2-7,TRBV5-6,TGTGCCAGCAGCTTTCGCAGCTCCTACGAGCAGTACTTC,CASSFRSSYEQYF